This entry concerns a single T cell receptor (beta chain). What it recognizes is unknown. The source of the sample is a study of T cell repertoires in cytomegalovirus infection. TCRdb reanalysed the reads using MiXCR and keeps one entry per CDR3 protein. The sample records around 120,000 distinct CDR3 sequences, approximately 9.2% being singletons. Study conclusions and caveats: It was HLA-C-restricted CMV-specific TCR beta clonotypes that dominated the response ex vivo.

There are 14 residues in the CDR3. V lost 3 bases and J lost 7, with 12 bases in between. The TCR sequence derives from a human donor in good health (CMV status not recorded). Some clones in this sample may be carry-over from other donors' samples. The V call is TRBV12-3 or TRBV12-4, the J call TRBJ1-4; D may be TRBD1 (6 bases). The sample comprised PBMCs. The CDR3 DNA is TGTGCCAGCAGTTTGCAGGGGTCCCGTGAAAAACTGTTTTTT. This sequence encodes CASSLQGSREKLFF.